This T cell receptor (beta chain) emerged from a study of OX40 agonist ivuxolimab in advanced cancers. For the wider study: Ivuxolimab was an agonistic, fully human IgG2 monoclonal antibody directed against OX40 (CD134), a costimulatory receptor. Intravenous ivuxolimab was administered to patients every 2 weeks at six dose levels: 0.01, 0.1, 0.3, 1.5, 3 and 10 mg/kg. Of the approximately 50 dose-escalation patients, hepatocellular carcinoma was present in roughly 19, melanoma in approximately 15, renal cell carcinoma in 9 and head and neck cancer in 9. A male proportion of approximately 83% and a mean age of roughly 55 years, ranging from 23 to 79, were recorded for the dose-escalation cohort. Patients were allowed to have had prior anti-PD-1, anti-PD-L1 or anti-CTLA-4 therapy, and approximately 40% of the dose-escalation patients had been treated with checkpoint inhibitors. Partial responses occurred in three dose-escalation patients, of whom one had hepatocellular carcinoma and two had cutaneous melanoma. The point of sequencing TCRbeta in the periphery was to test whether ivuxolimab changed TCR sequence diversity and drove clonal T-cell expansion. The paper describes the monotherapy dose-escalation part (N = 52 patients) of the phase I trial of ivuxolimab. Broad study findings and their caveats: The antigen specificity of the peripheral T cells that underwent clonal expansion was not determined. Clonal expansion of both CD4+ and CD8+ blood T cells was observed from baseline to week 6 at doses 0.1 to 3.0 mg/kg. After ivuxolimab, more expanded clones were found on average in CD8+ T cells than in CD4+ T cells. In the 0.1-3.0 mg/kg groups, partial responders had among the lowest normalized peripheral clonal expansion, particularly in CD8+ T cells. Low levels of normalized T-cell clonal expansion were also shown by some nonresponding patients.

To sequence the TCRbeta CDR3 region, genomic DNA was isolated from the sorted cells. The immunoSEQ Assay was used for sequencing of TCRbeta CDR3 regions. TCRdb took this table from immuneACCESS and kept in-frame rearrangements with V and J called. Such tables lack part of the clones; where checked against another copy, unresolved V genes explain under half of the gap, and the rest is unexplained. The table for this sample lists tens of thousands of clones; approximately 90% of them were counted only once. The ten largest make up 1.5% to 2% of the sample. Patients with autoimmune disease history or receiving systemic immunosuppression were excluded from the trial. Peripheral blood for TCR sequencing was collected from all dose cohorts at baseline, on cycle 4 day 1, and on cycle 7 day 1. Samples came from an open-label, multicenter, first-in-human phase I dose-escalation trial of ivuxolimab. Adults with locally advanced or metastatic melanoma, renal cell, hepatocellular, or head and neck squamous cell carcinoma were enrolled in the trial. Before TCR sequencing, CD4+ T cells and CD8+ T cells were sorted from peripheral blood as separate populations.

In the case of this clone: Its antigen has not been determined. No clone much larger than this one lies a single base away; base qualities are absent.

V loses 2 bases, J loses 1 base, and the germline ends lie 10 bases apart. Counted from cysteine to phenylalanine, this CDR3 has 15 amino acids. Here the CDR3 DNA is all that survives: 45 bases in frame from base 1. In the germline V gene, CDR1 corresponds to MNHNS and CDR2 to SASEGT. The clonotype was recovered from an adult with an advanced solid tumor such as melanoma, head and neck, liver or kidney cancer. This specimen was CD4+ or CD8+ T cells sorted from blood, taken in a trial of the OX40 agonist ivuxolimab. Here the chain combines TRBV6-1 and TRBJ2-3, with the D gene uncertain. The sequenced DNA: TGTGCCAGCAGTGAATCGCCCCAACGCACAGATACGCAGTATTTT. Its translation is CASSESPQRTDTQYF.